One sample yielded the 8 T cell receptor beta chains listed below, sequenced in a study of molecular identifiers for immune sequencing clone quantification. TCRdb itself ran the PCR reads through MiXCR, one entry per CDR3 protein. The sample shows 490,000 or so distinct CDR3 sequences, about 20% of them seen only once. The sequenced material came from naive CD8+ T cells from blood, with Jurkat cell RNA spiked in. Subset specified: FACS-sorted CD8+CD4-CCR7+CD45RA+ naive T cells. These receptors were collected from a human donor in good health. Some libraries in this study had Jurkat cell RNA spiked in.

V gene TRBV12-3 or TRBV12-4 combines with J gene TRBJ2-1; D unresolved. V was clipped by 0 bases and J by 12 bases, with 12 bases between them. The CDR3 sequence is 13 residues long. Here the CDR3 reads CASSLAEGIGQFF. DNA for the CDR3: TGTGCCAGCAGTTTAGCGGAAGGAATCGGGCAGTTCTTC.

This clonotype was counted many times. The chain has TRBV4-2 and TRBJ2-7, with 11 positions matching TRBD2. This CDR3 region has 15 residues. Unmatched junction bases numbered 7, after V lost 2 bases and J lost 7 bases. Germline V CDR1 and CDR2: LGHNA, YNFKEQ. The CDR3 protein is CASSQTVAGGDEQYF. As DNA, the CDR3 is TGTGCCAGCAGCCAAACGGTAGCGGGAGGGGATGAGCAGTACTTC.

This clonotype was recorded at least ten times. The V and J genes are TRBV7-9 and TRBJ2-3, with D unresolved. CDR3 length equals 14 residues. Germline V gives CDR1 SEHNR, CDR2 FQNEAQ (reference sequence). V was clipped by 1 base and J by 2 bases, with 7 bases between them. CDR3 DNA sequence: TGTGCCAGCAGCTTAGTTCCAACCACAGATACGCAGTATTTT. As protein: CASSLVPTTDTQYF.

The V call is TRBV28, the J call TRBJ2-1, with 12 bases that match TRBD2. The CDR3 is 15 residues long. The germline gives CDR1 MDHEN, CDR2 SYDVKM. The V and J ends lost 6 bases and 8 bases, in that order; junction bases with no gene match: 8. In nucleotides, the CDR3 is TGTGCCAGCAGCTTCAGACTAGCGGGAGTGCATGAGCAGTTCTTC. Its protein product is CASSFRLAGVHEQFF.

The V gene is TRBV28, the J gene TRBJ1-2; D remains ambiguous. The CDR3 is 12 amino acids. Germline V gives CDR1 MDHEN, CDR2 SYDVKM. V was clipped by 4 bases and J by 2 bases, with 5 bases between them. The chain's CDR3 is CASSSENYGYTF. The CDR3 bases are TGTGCCAGCAGTTCAGAAAACTATGGCTACACCTTC.

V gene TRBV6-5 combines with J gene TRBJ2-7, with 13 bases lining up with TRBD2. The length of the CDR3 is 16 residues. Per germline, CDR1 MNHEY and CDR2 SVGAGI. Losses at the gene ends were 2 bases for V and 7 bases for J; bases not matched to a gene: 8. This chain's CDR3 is CASSYNGLAGAEEQYF. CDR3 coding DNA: TGTGCCAGCAGTTACAACGGACTAGCGGGGGCGGAGGAGCAGTACTTC.

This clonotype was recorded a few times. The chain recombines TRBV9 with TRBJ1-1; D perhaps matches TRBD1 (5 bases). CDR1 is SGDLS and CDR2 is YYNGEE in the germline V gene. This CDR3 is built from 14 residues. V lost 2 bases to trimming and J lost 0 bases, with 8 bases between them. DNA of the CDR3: TGTGCCAGCAGCGTGACAGACGTGAACACTGAAGCTTTCTTT. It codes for CASSVTDVNTEAFF. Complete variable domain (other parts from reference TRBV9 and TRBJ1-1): DSGVTQTPKHLITATGQRVTLRCSPRSGDLSVYWYQQSLDQGLQFLIQYYNGEERAKGNILERFSAQQFPDLHSELNLSSLELGDSALYFCASSVTDVNTEAFFGQGTRLTVV.

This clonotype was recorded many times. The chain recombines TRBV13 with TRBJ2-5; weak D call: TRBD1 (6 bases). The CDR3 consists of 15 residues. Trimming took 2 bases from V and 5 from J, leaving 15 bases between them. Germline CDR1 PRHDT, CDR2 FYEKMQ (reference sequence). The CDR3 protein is CASSLRSGVLETQYF. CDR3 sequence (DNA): TGTGCCAGCAGCTTAAGGTCAGGGGTTTTGGAGACCCAGTACTTC.